This paragraph covers one TCR beta chain sequence. What it binds is unknown. This sample is drawn from a study of early T cells in non-severe SARS-CoV-2 infection. TCRdb reanalysed the 5' RACE reads using MiXCR and keeps one entry per CDR3 protein. The sample comprises 100,000 or so distinct CDR3 sequences, 13% of which are singletons, and approximately 6% rests with the top ten. This CDR3 has 13 amino acids. Between the trimmed V and J ends, which lost 4 bases and 5 bases, there was a span of 10 bases. The germline CDR1 and CDR2 sequences are SGHKS and YYEKEE (reference sequence). Study results and caveats: VDJdb matches were skewed toward anti-spike CD8 T cell responses.

The chain employs TRBV5-5 and TRBJ1-5, with D maybe TRBD1 (6 bases). Input material: whole blood. The receptor comes from an adult who was a healthcare worker with PCR-confirmed SARS-CoV-2 infection or an uninfected control (not recorded which). CDR3 bases: TGTGCCAGCAGCGCAGGGGATTATCAGCCCCAGCATTTT. Translated, it gives CASSAGDYQPQHF. The full variable domain, completed using reference TRBV5-5 and TRBJ1-5, is DAGVTQSPTHLIKTRGQQVTLRCSPISGHKSVSWYQQVLGQGPQFIFQYYEKEERGRGNFPDRFSARQFPNYSSELNVNALLLGDSALYLCASSAGDYQPQHFGDGTRLSIL.